This is a list of T cell receptor beta chains from one sample in a study of identical twins. TCRdb independently ran MiXCR on the 5' RACE reads; one entry per CDR3 protein. Altogether about 810,000 distinct CDR3 sequences are present, around 12% being singletons, with the ten largest covering roughly 1.6%. This sample also appeared in a second study, on yellow fever vaccine responses in identical twins.

What was sequenced was PBMCs. These receptors were taken from a woman under 30 in good health. CDR3s leave out the opening cysteine and the closing phenylalanine or tryptophan. A D gene is named only where the DNA matches it firmly.

TRBD1	TRBJ2-3	TRBV12-3/TRBV12-4	ASSPRDRDTDTQY
.	TRBJ1-6	TRBV7-9	ASSPIGSADNSPLH
TRBD1	TRBJ1-2	TRBV7-9	ASSLMAGGNYGYT
.	TRBJ1-2	TRBV12-3/TRBV12-4	ASSEGAHYGYT
.	TRBJ2-7	TRBV12-3/TRBV12-4	ASRGVAIGEQY
TRBD2	TRBJ2-1	TRBV5-1	ASSTDLSSGRRGYYNEQF
TRBD1	TRBJ2-1	TRBV19	ASRPLQGVSYNEQF
TRBD2	TRBJ2-7	TRBV6-5	ASSYVGREYPFQYEQY
TRBD1	TRBJ1-2	TRBV3-1	ASSQEWTGADGYT
.	TRBJ1-1	TRBV2	ASTFGTNPTNTEAF
TRBD1	TRBJ2-3	TRBV7-3	ASSQFPGGTGKRDTQY
.	TRBJ2-1	TRBV24-1	ATSANNEQF
.	TRBJ1-6	TRBV21-1	ASSKARGPPHSYNSPLH
.	TRBJ2-3	TRBV5-6	ASSLEVQLGSTDTQY
.	TRBJ2-5	TRBV11-3	ASSYGGVQETQY
.	TRBJ2-3	TRBV24-1	ATSPSLSGADTQY
.	TRBJ2-3	TRBV5-5	ASSYAVDTQY
TRBD2	TRBJ2-5	TRBV5-1	ASSYGTSAGETQY
TRBD1	TRBJ2-1	TRBV7-6	ASSLQGAGLYNEQF
TRBD1	TRBJ2-7	TRBV2	ASRASGTGTYEQY
TRBD1	TRBJ2-5	TRBV20-1	SARDSDKGAKTQY
.	TRBJ2-3	TRBV2	ASSTGNTDTQY
.	TRBJ1-5	TRBV20-1	SASSNSNQPQH
.	TRBJ1-4	TRBV5-1	ASSLDLSANEKLF
.	TRBJ2-3	TRBV2	ASRIDQVRTGTDTQY
.	TRBJ2-1	TRBV5-6	ASSPARGLYNEQF
TRBD2	TRBJ2-5	TRBV7-8	ASSFPVIGTSVETQY
.	TRBJ2-3	TRBV7-9	ASRHGTSFPY
.	TRBJ2-5	TRBV5-1	ASSLRLPAGETQY
TRBD2	TRBJ2-3	TRBV6-5	ASSYSATSGGTPTDTQY
.	TRBJ2-5	TRBV6-6	ASSKQGETQY
.	TRBJ1-1	TRBV7-9	ASSLGGRGPNTEAF
.	TRBJ2-7	TRBV7-9	ASSLEESAYEQY
.	TRBJ2-1	TRBV12-3/TRBV12-4	ASSLWPPNEQF
TRBD2	TRBJ2-1	TRBV20-1	SARDSSGFYNEQF
.	TRBJ2-1	TRBV5-1	ASSLGAEANNEQF
TRBD1	TRBJ2-1	TRBV5-1	GSSLRTGDNEQF
.	TRBJ2-3	TRBV20-1	SAKGVPRYTDTQY
TRBD2	TRBJ2-5	TRBV20-1	SAPSPGLAKQETQY
.	TRBJ2-3	TRBV4-1	ASSPFGGVSTDTQY
.	TRBJ2-2	TRBV24-1	ATSDSGGVVIAGELF
TRBD2	TRBJ2-1	TRBV2	ASQLAGNYNEQF
TRBD1	TRBJ1-1	TRBV6-5	ASSYTGGGYTEAF
.	TRBJ2-7	TRBV6-5	ASSYQGEQY
.	TRBJ2-5	TRBV28	ASSEGRYQGTQY
.	TRBJ2-6	TRBV6-1	ASTPGKGASGANVLT
.	TRBJ2-3	TRBV5-1	ASSQANPSTDTQY
.	TRBJ2-3	TRBV24-1	ATSDRTPGGARADTQY
.	TRBJ2-7	TRBV5-1	ASSPDIYPYEQY
TRBD1	TRBJ1-4	TRBV5-1	ASSLTDREGEKLF
TRBD2	TRBJ2-2	TRBV5-1	ASSSIAGADTGELF
.	TRBJ2-3	TRBV27	ANRTGGCGTDTQY
.	TRBJ1-5	TRBV24-1	ATSESGLSNQPQH
.	TRBJ2-5	TRBV28	ASSLESGTSYQETQY
TRBD2	TRBJ2-1	TRBV2	ASEGSGRSSYNEQF
TRBD1	TRBJ1-6	TRBV27	ASQPAGQGASPLH
TRBD2	TRBJ2-3	TRBV12-3/TRBV12-4	ASSPPGLANRDTQY
TRBD2	TRBJ2-1	TRBV6-5	ASSYEAGVSNEQF
.	TRBJ2-5	TRBV6-1	ASSDFMGAGETQY